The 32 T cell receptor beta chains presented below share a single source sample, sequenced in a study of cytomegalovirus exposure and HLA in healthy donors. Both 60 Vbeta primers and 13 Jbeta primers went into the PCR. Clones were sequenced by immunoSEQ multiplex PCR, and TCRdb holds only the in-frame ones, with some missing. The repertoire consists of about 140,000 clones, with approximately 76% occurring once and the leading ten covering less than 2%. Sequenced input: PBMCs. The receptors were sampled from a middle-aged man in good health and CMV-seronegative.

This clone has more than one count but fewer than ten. The CDR3 DNA sequence: TGTGCCAGCAGCTTAGTAGGGGCGAACACTGAAGCTTTCTTT. This translates into CASSLVGANTEAFF. The J gene is TRBJ1-1, the V gene TRBV13; TRBD1 is a possible D gene (5 bases). V dropped 1 base and J dropped 1 base, with 7 bases sitting between them. From germline, CDR1 is PRHDT and CDR2 FYEKMQ (reference sequence). This CDR3 spans 14 amino acids. The full variable domain, with the rest looked up from reference TRBV13 and TRBJ1-1, is AAGVIQSPRHLIKEKRETATLKCYPIPRHDTVYWYQQGPGQDPQFLISFYEKMQSDKGSIPDRFSAQQFSDYHSELNMSSLELGDSALYFCASSLVGANTEAFFGQGTRLTVV.

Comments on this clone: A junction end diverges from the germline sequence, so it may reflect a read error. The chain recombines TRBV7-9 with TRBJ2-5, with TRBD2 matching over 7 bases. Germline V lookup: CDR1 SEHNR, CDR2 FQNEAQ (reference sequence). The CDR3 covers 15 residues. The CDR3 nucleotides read TGTTCCAGCCGGTCGGGGGGATATGGCCAAACGGCCCAGTACTTC. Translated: CSSRSGGYGQTAQYF. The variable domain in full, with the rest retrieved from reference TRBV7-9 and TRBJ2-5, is DTGVSQNPRHKITKRGQNVTFRCDPISEHNRLYWYRQTLGQGPEFLTYFQNEAQLEKSRLLSDRFSAERPKGSFSTLEIQRTEQGDSAMYLCSSRSGGYGQTAQYFGPGTRLLVL.

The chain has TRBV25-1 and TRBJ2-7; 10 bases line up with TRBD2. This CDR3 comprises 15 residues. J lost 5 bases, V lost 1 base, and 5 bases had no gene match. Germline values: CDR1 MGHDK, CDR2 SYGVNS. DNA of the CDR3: TGTGCCAGCAGTGAATGGGAAGCGGGAGGGAACGAGCAGTACTTC. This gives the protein CASSEWEAGGNEQYF.

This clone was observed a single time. The CDR3 region is CASSYSTSTSYEQYF. CDR3 DNA sequence: TGTGCCAGCAGTTACTCCACTAGCACCTCCTACGAGCAGTACTTC. V is TRBV6-5 and J is TRBJ2-7; TRBD2 is a possible D gene (6 bases). Germline assignment: CDR1 MNHEY and CDR2 SVGAGI. CDR3 length equals 15 residues. The V end lost 0 bases, the J end lost 0 bases, and 9 bases lay between the germline ends.

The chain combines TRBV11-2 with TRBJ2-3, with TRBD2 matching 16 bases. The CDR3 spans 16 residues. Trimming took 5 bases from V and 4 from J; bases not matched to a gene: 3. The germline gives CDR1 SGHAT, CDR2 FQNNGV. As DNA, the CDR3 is TGTGCCAGCAGCCCGGGACTAGCGGGGGGGGCAGATACGCAGTATTTT. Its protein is CASSPGLAGGADTQYF. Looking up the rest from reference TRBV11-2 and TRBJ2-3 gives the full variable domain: EAGVAQSPRYKIIEKRQSVAFWCNPISGHATLYWYQQILGQGPKLLIQFQNNGVVDDSQLPKDRFSAERLKGVDSTLKIQPAKLEDSAVYLCASSPGLAGGADTQYFGPGTRLTVL.

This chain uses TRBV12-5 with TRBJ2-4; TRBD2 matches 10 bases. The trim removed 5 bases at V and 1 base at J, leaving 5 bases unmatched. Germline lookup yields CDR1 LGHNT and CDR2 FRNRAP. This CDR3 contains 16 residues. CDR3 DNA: TGTGCTAGTGGTCCCGCAGCGGGAGGGGCCAAAAACATTCAGTACTTC. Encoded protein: CASGPAAGGAKNIQYF.

CDR3 in amino acids: CASSLTVTGELFF. Written as DNA, the CDR3 is TGTGCCAGCAGCTTAACTGTAACCGGGGAGCTGTTTTTT. V usage is TRBV7-3 and J usage is TRBJ2-2, with no clear D. This CDR3 spans 13 amino acids. Germline V gene sequence: CDR1 SGHTA, CDR2 FQGTGA. Deletions cut 0 bases from V and 5 bases from J, with 4 bases between.

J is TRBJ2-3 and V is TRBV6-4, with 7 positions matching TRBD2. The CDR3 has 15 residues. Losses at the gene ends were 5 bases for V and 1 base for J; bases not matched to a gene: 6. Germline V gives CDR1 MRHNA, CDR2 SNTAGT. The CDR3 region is CASSPASGGTDTQYF. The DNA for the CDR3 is TGTGCCAGCAGTCCGGCGAGCGGGGGCACAGATACGCAGTATTTT.

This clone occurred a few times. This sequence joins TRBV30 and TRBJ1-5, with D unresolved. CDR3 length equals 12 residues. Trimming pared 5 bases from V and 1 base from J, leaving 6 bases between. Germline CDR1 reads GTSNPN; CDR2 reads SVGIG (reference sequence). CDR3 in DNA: TGTGCCTGGGGAGGGAGCAATCAGCCCCAGCATTTT. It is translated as CAWGGSNQPQHF.

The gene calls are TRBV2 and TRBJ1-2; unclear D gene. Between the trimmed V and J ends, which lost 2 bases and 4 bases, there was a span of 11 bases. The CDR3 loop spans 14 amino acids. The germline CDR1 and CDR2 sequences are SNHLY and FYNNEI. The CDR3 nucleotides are TGTGCCAGCAGTGAATACCGGGGAGGCTATGGCTACACCTTC. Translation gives CASSEYRGGYGYTF.

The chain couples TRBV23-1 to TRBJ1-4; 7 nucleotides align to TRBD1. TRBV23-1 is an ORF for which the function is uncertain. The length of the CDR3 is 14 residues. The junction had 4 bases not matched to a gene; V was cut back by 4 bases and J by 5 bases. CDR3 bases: TGCGCCAGCAGTCCCCGGGACAGAAATGAAAAACTGTTTTTT. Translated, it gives CASSPRDRNEKLFF.

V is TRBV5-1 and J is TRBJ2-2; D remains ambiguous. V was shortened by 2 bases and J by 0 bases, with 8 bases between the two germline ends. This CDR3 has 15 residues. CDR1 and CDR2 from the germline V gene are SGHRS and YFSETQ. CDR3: CASSFGETNTGELFF. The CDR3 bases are TGCGCCAGCAGCTTCGGAGAAACGAACACCGGGGAGCTGTTTTTT.

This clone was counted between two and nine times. For the CDR3, the DNA is TGTGCCAGCAGCGTATCTCCAGGGGGCGGGTATGTGAACACTGAAGCTTTCTTT. Translating gives CASSVSPGGGYVNTEAFF. This chain connects TRBV9 to TRBJ1-1; 8 nucleotides line up with TRBD1. CDR3 length equals 18 residues. The junction had 11 bases not matched to a gene; V was cut back by 1 base and J by 0 bases. Germline lookup yields CDR1 SGDLS and CDR2 YYNGEE.

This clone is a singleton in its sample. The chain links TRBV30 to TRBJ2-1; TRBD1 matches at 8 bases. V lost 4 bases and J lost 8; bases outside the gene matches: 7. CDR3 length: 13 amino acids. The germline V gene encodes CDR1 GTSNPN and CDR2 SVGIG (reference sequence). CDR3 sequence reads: CAWTRQGSDEQFF. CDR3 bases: TGTGCCTGGACCAGACAGGGGAGTGATGAGCAGTTCTTC.

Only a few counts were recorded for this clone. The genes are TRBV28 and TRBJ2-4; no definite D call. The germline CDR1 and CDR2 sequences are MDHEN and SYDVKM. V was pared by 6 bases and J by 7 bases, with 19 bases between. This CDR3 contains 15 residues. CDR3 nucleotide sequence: TGTGCCAGCAGCCTCCGAGGCCCAATTGGCAACATTCAGTACTTC. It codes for CASSLRGPIGNIQYF.

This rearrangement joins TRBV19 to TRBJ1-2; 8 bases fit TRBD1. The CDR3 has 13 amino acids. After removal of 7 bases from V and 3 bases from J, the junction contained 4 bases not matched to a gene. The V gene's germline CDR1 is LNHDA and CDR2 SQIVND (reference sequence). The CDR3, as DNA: TGTGCCAGTAAAGACAGGGGTTACTATGGCTACACCTTC. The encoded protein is CASKDRGYYGYTF.

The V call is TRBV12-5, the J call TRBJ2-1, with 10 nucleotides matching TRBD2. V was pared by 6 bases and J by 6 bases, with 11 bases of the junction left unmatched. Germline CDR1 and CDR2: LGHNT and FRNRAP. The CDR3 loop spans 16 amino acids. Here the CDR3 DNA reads TGTGCTAGTGGAGATGGGAGACTAGCGGGTCCCAATGAGCAGTTCTTC. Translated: CASGDGRLAGPNEQFF.

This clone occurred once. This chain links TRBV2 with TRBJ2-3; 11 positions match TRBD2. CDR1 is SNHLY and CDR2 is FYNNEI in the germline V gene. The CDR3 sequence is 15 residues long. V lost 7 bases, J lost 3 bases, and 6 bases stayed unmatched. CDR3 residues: CASKGLAAGTDTQYF. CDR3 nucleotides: TGTGCCAGCAAGGGACTAGCGGCGGGGACAGATACGCAGTATTTT.

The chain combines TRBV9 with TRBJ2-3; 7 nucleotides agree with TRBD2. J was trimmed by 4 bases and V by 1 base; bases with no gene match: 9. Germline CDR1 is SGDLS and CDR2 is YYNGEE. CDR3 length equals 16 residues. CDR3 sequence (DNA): TGTGCCAGCAGCGTAATGGCGGGGGTCAGGTCAGATACGCAGTATTTT. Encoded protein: CASSVMAGVRSDTQYF.

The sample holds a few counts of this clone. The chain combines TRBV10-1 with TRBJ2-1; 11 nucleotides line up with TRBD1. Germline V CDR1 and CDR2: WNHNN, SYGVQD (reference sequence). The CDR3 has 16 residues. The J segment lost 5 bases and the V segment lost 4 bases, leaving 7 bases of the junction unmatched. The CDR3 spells CASSVMGTGGDNEQFF. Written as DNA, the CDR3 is TGCGCCAGCAGTGTCATGGGGACAGGGGGGGACAATGAGCAGTTCTTC.

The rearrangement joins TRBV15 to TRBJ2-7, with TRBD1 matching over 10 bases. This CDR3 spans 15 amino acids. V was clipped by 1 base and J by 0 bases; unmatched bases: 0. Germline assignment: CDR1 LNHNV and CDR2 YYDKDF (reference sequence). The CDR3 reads CATSRGTGGSYEQYF. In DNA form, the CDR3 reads TGTGCCACCAGCAGAGGGACAGGGGGCTCCTACGAGCAGTACTTC.

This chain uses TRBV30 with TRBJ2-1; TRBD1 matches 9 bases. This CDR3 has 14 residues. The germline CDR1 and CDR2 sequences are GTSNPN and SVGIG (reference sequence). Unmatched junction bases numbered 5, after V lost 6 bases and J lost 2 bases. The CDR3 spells CACTRQGAYNEQFF. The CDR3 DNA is TGTGCCTGCACCCGACAGGGGGCCTACAATGAGCAGTTCTTC.

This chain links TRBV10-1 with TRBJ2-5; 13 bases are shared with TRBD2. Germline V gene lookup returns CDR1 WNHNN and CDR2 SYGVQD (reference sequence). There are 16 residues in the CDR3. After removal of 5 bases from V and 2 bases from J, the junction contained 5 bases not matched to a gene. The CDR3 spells CASSLGTSGKQETQYF. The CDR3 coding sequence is TGCGCCAGCAGTCTCGGGACTAGCGGGAAACAAGAGACCCAGTACTTC.

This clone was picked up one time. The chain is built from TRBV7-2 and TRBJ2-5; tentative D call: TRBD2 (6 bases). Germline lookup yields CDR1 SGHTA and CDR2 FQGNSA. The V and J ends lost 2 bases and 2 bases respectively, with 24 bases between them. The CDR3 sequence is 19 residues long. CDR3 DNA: TGTGCCAGCAGCTTAATTGGGAAGCGGGTTGGGGGTCGGCAAGAGACCCAGTACTTC. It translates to CASSLIGKRVGGRQETQYF.

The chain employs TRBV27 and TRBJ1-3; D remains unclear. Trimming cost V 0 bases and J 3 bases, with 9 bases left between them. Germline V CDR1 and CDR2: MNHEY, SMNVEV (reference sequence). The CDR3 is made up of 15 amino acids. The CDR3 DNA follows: TGTGCCAGCAGTTTATCGATCGGGGATGGAAACACCATATATTTT. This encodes CASSLSIGDGNTIYF.

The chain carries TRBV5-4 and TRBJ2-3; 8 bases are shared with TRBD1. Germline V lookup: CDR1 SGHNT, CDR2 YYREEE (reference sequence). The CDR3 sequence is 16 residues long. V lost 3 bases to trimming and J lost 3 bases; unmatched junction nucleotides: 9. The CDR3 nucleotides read TGTGCCAGCAGCTCGGGACAGGTTAAATCTACAGATACGCAGTATTTT. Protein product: CASSSGQVKSTDTQYF.

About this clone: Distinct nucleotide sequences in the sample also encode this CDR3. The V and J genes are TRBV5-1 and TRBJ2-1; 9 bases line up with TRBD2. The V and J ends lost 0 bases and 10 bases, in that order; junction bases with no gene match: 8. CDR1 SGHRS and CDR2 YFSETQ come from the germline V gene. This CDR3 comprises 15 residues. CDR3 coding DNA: TGCGCCAGCAGCTTGGGCCTAGCGGGGAAGTACGAGCAGTTCTTC. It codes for CASSLGLAGKYEQFF. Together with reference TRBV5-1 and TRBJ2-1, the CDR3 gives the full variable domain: KAGVTQTPRYLIKTRGQQVTLSCSPISGHRSVSWYQQTPGQGLQFLFEYFSETQRNKGNFPGRFSGRQFSNSRSEMNVSTLELGDSALYLCASSLGLAGKYEQFFGPGTRLTVL.

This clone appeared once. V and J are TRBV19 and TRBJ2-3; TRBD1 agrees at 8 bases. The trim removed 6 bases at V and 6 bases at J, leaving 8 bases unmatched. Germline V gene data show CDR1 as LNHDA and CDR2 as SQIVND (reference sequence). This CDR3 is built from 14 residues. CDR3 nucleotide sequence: TGTGCCAGTAGGCGACGGACAGGGTTTGATACGCAGTATTTT. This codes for CASRRRTGFDTQYF.

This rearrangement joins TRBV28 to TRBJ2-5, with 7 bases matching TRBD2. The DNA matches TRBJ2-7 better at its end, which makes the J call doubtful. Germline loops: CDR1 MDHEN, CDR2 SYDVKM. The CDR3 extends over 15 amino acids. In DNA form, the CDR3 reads TGTGCCAGCAGTTTTTCTAGCGGAGAGGGATACGAGCAGTACTTC. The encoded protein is CASSFSSGEGYEQYF.

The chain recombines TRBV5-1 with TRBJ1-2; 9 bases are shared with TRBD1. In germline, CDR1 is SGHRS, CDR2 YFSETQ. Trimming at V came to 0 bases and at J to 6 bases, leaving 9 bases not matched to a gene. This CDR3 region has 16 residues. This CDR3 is CASSLEIGGQGDGYTF. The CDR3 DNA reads TGCGCCAGCAGCTTGGAAATTGGGGGACAGGGCGATGGCTACACCTTC.

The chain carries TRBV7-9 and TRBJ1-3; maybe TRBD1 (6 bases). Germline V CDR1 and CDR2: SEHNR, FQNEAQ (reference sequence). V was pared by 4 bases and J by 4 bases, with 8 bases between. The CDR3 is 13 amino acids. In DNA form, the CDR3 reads TGTGCCAGCAGCTCCGACAGGGGAAACACCATATATTTT. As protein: CASSSDRGNTIYF.

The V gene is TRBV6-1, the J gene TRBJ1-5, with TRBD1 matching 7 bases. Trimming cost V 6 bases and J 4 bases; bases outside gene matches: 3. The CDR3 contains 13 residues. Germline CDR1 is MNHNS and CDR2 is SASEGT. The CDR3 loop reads CASRKQGNQPQHF. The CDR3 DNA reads TGTGCCAGCAGGAAACAGGGGAATCAGCCCCAGCATTTT.